These T cell receptor beta chains were read from a single sample in a study of T cells after somatic rescue of genetic block. Only in-frame clones appear in the TCRdb table, and some are missing; sequencing was by immunoSEQ multiplex PCR. The sample holds approximately 65,000 clones, 85% to 95% seen once. The sequencing input was peripheral blood mononuclear cells (PBMCs). These receptors were obtained from a man aged 40-55 years. CDR3s include the opening cysteine and the closing phenylalanine or tryptophan. D genes are given only for firm matches. The size of a clone is reported for some rows only, either as once, few or many, or as a class for expanded clones.

D: NA
size: NA
V: TRBV30
J: TRBJ1-1
DNA: TGTGCCTGGACCGAGGTACTGAACACTGAAGCTTTCTTT
CDR3: CAWTEVLNTEAFF

D: TRBD1
size: NA
V: TRBV5-1
J: TRBJ1-2
DNA: TGCGCCAGCAGCTTGCGAGGGGGACAGGGGGCCGTCGCTGGCTACACCTTC
CDR3: CASSLRGGQGAVAGYTF

D: NA
size: NA
V: TRBV28
J: TRBJ1-1
DNA: TGTGCCAGCAGTTCTCGGGGGGGCATGAACACTGAAGCTTTCTTT
CDR3: CASSSRGGMNTEAFF

D: NA
size: NA
V: TRBV12-5
J: TRBJ2-7
DNA: TGTGCTAGTGGTTTGTGGGTGTACGAGCAGTACTTC
CDR3: CASGLWVYEQYF

D: NA
size: once
V: TRBV7-2
J: TRBJ2-7
DNA: TGTGCCAGCAGCTTACAAGGGGGGCTGAGAGGCGAGCAGTACTTC
CDR3: CASSLQGGLRGEQYF

D: TRBD2
size: NA
V: TRBV5-5
J: TRBJ2-1
DNA: TGTGCCAGCAGCTTGGTGGCTAGCGGGGGCTGGACCTACAATGAGCAGTTCTTC
CDR3: CASSLVASGGWTYNEQFF

D: NA
size: NA
V: TRBV30
J: TRBJ1-4
DNA: TGTGCCTGGAGTGCTTACCGGGACCTCGGTCTTAGGAATGAAAAACTGTTTTTT
CDR3: CAWSAYRDLGLRNEKLFF

D: TRBD2
size: once
V: TRBV5-4
J: TRBJ2-4
DNA: TGTGCCAGCAGCTTGGCTACTAGCGGGAGTACCATTCAGTACTTC
CDR3: CASSLATSGSTIQYF

D: NA
size: few
V: TRBV5-6
J: TRBJ2-7
DNA: TGTGCCAGCAGCTTGGCCTCTCGCCTAGCATCTCCTTACGAGCAGTACTTC
CDR3: CASSLASRLASPYEQYF

D: NA
size: once
V: TRBV6-6
J: TRBJ1-6
DNA: TGTGCCAGCAGTTACAGTGGGGAAAATTCACCCCTCCACTTT
CDR3: CASSYSGENSPLHF

D: TRBD2
size: NA
V: TRBV27
J: TRBJ2-3
DNA: TGTGCCAGCAGTTCCTATCCGCCGGGGGGTGCCGGGGCAGATACGCAGTATTTT
CDR3: CASSSYPPGGAGADTQYF

D: NA
size: NA
V: TRBV30
J: TRBJ1-2
DNA: TGTGCCTGGAGTGTAGTGCAGTGGGGCTATGGCTACACCTTC
CDR3: CAWSVVQWGYGYTF

D: NA
size: NA
V: TRBV7-2
J: TRBJ2-7
DNA: TGTGCCAGCAGCGCGATAGCGGAGGGGGGTAAGCAGTACTTC
CDR3: CASSAIAEGGKQYF

D: NA
size: NA
V: TRBV6-1
J: TRBJ2-7
DNA: TGTGCCAGCAGTGAAGGGGCGGGAAGCTCCTACGAGCAGTACTTC
CDR3: CASSEGAGSSYEQYF

D: TRBD1
size: NA
V: TRBV5-1
J: TRBJ2-7
DNA: TGCGCCAGCAGTATGACAGGGCGCGCCTACGAGCAGTACTTC
CDR3: CASSMTGRAYEQYF

D: NA
size: once
V: TRBV5-6
J: TRBJ2-7
DNA: TGTGCCAGCAGCTTGCGGACCCAACGCCCCTACGAGCAGTACTTC
CDR3: CASSLRTQRPYEQYF

D: TRBD2
size: NA
V: TRBV10-2
J: TRBJ2-5
DNA: TGCGCCAGCACCCCAGATGGCGGGAGGGCCTCAGAGACCCAGTACTTC
CDR3: CASTPDGGRASETQYF

D: TRBD2
size: NA
V: TRBV11-2
J: TRBJ2-3
DNA: TGTGCCAGCAGCTTACCAAGGACTAGCGGGAGGGTAGGTTATACGCAGTATTTT
CDR3: CASSLPRTSGRVGYTQYF

D: TRBD1
size: NA
V: TRBV15
J: TRBJ1-6
DNA: TGTGCCACCAGTGACAGGGACCTTAACTATAATTCACCCCTCCACTTT
CDR3: CATSDRDLNYNSPLHF

D: NA
size: NA
V: TRBV29-1
J: TRBJ2-2
DNA: TGCAGCGCTGCTAGGGGGGTGAACACCGGGGAGCTGTTTTTT
CDR3: CSAARGVNTGELFF

D: NA
size: NA
V: TRBV5-6
J: TRBJ2-1
DNA: TGTGCCAGCACCCCTAACCACCTCTACAATGAGCAGTTCTTC
CDR3: CASTPNHLYNEQFF

D: TRBD2
size: once
V: TRBV9
J: TRBJ2-3
DNA: TGTGCCAGCAGCTTCCGCGGGGGGGAGAGCACAGATACGCAGTATTTT
CDR3: CASSFRGGESTDTQYF

D: TRBD1
size: NA
V: TRBV6-5
J: TRBJ2-2
DNA: TGTGCCAGCAGAGCACGACAGGGATTCACCGGGGAGCTGTTTTTT
CDR3: CASRARQGFTGELFF

D: TRBD1
size: once
V: TRBV6-6
J: TRBJ2-7
DNA: TGTGCCAGCAGCCCAGGGACAGGGGACTACTTC
CDR3: CASSPGTGDYF

D: NA
size: NA
V: TRBV30
J: TRBJ1-2
DNA: TGTGCCTGGCGCCCCGATGGAGTCTATGGCTACACCTTC
CDR3: CAWRPDGVYGYTF

D: NA
size: NA
V: TRBV15
J: TRBJ1-5
DNA: TGTGCCACCAGCAACCTTCTAGGGGTTCAGCCCCAGCATTTT
CDR3: CATSNLLGVQPQHF

D: NA
size: NA
V: TRBV7-2
J: TRBJ1-4
DNA: TGTGCCAGCAGCTTACCCTCTGGGGGTCCTAATGAAAAACTGTTTTTT
CDR3: CASSLPSGGPNEKLFF

D: TRBD2
size: once
V: TRBV7-8
J: TRBJ2-1
DNA: TGTGCCAGCAGCCCTATACGCGGGAGGTACTACAATGAGCAGTTCTTC
CDR3: CASSPIRGRYYNEQFF

D: TRBD2
size: NA
V: TRBV13
J: TRBJ2-7
DNA: TGTGCCAGCAGCCGACTAGCGGGATCCCCCTACGAGCAGTACTTC
CDR3: CASSRLAGSPYEQYF

D: NA
size: NA
V: TRBV7-2
J: TRBJ2-5
DNA: TGTGCCAGCAGCTTAGCGCCCCCCCTCGGAGGTGCCCAGTACTTC
CDR3: CASSLAPPLGGAQYF

D: NA
size: NA
V: TRBV2
J: TRBJ1-1
DNA: TGTGCCAGCAGTGAAGGGGAAGGCACTGAAGCTTTCTTT
CDR3: CASSEGEGTEAFF

D: TRBD1
size: NA
V: TRBV6-1
J: TRBJ1-5
DNA: TGTGCCAGCAGTGGGACAGGGGGCGCGCAGCCCCAGCATTTT
CDR3: CASSGTGGAQPQHF

D: TRBD1
size: once
V: TRBV4-3
J: TRBJ1-4
DNA: TGCGCCAGCAGCCAAGAATTTCTGGGGACAGGGGGTGTTAATGAAAAACTGTTTTTT
CDR3: CASSQEFLGTGGVNEKLFF